A selection of T cell receptor beta chains follows, all from one sample in a study of blood T cell repertoires in COVID-19. Some clones are missing from TCRdb's copy, which holds only in-frame ones; the method was immunoSEQ multiplex PCR. The sample shows some 150,000 clones, approximately 87% of them seen only once. Sequencing was carried out using peripheral blood. The receptors originated from a woman between 35 and 50 years old with acute or convalescent COVID-19. The CDR3 runs from the conserved cysteine through the conserved F or W. Each record gives: CDR3 length, J gene, V gene, CDR3 protein.

length: 14; J: TRBJ2-7; V: TRBV7-2; CDR3: CASSPTGHSYEQYF
length: 14; J: TRBJ2-5; V: TRBV9; CDR3: CASSPGLAEETQYF
length: 15; J: TRBJ1-1; V: TRBV6-5; CDR3: CASTGQGGMNTEAFF
length: 18; J: TRBJ1-6; V: TRBV4-3; CDR3: CASSQERGKSSYNSPLHF
length: 16; J: TRBJ2-3; V: TRBV24-1; CDR3: CATSDWTSGGTDTQYF
length: 14; J: TRBJ1-2; V: TRBV7-2; CDR3: CASSLGQANYGYTF
length: 14; J: TRBJ1-1; V: TRBV6-5; CDR3: CASSTGGGMKEAFF
length: 12; J: TRBJ2-5; V: TRBV5-6; CDR3: CASSLLRETQYF
length: 15; J: TRBJ2-7; V: TRBV9; CDR3: CASSVGLAGEGEQYF
length: 14; J: TRBJ1-2; V: TRBV24-1; CDR3: CATSERQTNYGYTF
length: 15; J: TRBJ2-7; V: TRBV7-2; CDR3: CASSWGTGAPYEQYF
length: 13; J: TRBJ2-2; V: TRBV11-1; CDR3: CASSFRGTGELFF
length: 15; J: TRBJ2-3; V: TRBV9; CDR3: CASSVEAVGGDTQYF
length: 15; J: TRBJ2-3; V: TRBV30; CDR3: CAWSVGAGSTDTQYF
length: 14; J: TRBJ1-1; V: TRBV6-2/TRBV6-3; CDR3: CASSPRGRGTEAFF
length: 11; J: TRBJ1-2; V: TRBV28; CDR3: CASSRGGGYTF
length: 16; J: TRBJ1-2; V: TRBV6-5; CDR3: CASSYSGRQANYGYTF
length: 15; J: TRBJ2-1; V: TRBV2; CDR3: CASRSTSGRGGEQFF
length: 16; J: TRBJ2-1; V: TRBV5-4; CDR3: CASSLKDRGVGNEQFF
length: 13; J: TRBJ1-2; V: TRBV19; CDR3: CASSIGLGDGYTF
length: 14; J: TRBJ1-2; V: TRBV13; CDR3: CASSLERSVHGYTF
length: 17; J: TRBJ2-3; V: TRBV11-2; CDR3: CASSQAPTSGSTDTQYF
length: 16; J: TRBJ2-1; V: TRBV4-1; CDR3: CASSQEGTSGRNEQFF
length: 15; J: TRBJ2-5; V: TRBV7-9; CDR3: CASSFSRQGEETQYF
length: 19; J: TRBJ2-2; V: TRBV7-9; CDR3: CASRTQIRTNVPRTGELFF
length: 14; J: TRBJ1-4; V: TRBV28; CDR3: CASSPTGGWEKLFF
length: 13; J: TRBJ1-5; V: TRBV7-2; CDR3: CASSSYRDQPQHF
length: 15; J: TRBJ1-6; V: TRBV28; CDR3: CASSLRGLYNSPLHF
length: 15; J: TRBJ1-5; V: TRBV28; CDR3: CASSYGQGTFQPQHF
length: 15; J: TRBJ2-3; V: TRBV5-1; CDR3: CASSAAGAPRDTQYF
length: 13; J: TRBJ2-7; V: TRBV18; CDR3: CASSRGGGPEQYF
length: 16; J: TRBJ2-7; V: TRBV4-2; CDR3: CASSQDGETATYEQYF
length: 16; J: TRBJ2-7; V: TRBV6-5; CDR3: CASSYTPGTRAYEQYF
length: 15; J: TRBJ2-7; V: TRBV18; CDR3: CASSPQRERSHEQYF
length: 17; J: TRBJ1-1; V: TRBV7-2; CDR3: CASSLNPPQAANTEAFF
length: 16; J: TRBJ1-2; V: TRBV2; CDR3: CARPGQCYLANYGYTF
length: 18; J: TRBJ1-1; V: TRBV28; CDR3: CASSFLLGTERMNTEAFF
length: 17; J: TRBJ2-3; V: TRBV5-1; CDR3: CASSAPGAGAARDTQYF
length: 18; J: TRBJ1-6; V: TRBV27; CDR3: CASSFPGATRPGGPPLHF
length: 15; J: TRBJ2-3; V: TRBV29-1; CDR3: CSVGSGRAGTDTQYF
length: 18; J: TRBJ1-6; V: TRBV6-2/TRBV6-3; CDR3: CASSYEPGRPMDNSPLHF
length: 15; J: TRBJ1-2; V: TRBV27; CDR3: CASSPGQWWNYGYTF
length: 15; J: TRBJ1-6; V: TRBV7-2; CDR3: CASSLLGQTNSPLHF
length: 14; J: TRBJ2-7; V: TRBV7-9; CDR3: CASSLPGQTYEQYF
length: 11; J: TRBJ1-2; V: TRBV12-3/TRBV12-4; CDR3: CASSDRAGYTF
length: 15; J: TRBJ2-1; V: TRBV7-3; CDR3: CASSLGRALYNEQFF
length: 14; J: TRBJ2-5; V: TRBV14; CDR3: CASSQGARSETQYF
length: 15; J: TRBJ1-6; V: TRBV5-1; CDR3: CASSLSTAWGSPLHF
length: 14; J: TRBJ1-2; V: TRBV5-4; CDR3: CASSLVTGNYGYTF
length: 15; J: TRBJ2-1; V: TRBV11-2; CDR3: CASSPKRGSYNEQFF
length: 16; J: TRBJ2-7; V: TRBV7-2; CDR3: CASSLVSGRVSYEQYF
length: 15; J: TRBJ1-1; V: TRBV10-3; CDR3: CAISGGQGAWAEAFF